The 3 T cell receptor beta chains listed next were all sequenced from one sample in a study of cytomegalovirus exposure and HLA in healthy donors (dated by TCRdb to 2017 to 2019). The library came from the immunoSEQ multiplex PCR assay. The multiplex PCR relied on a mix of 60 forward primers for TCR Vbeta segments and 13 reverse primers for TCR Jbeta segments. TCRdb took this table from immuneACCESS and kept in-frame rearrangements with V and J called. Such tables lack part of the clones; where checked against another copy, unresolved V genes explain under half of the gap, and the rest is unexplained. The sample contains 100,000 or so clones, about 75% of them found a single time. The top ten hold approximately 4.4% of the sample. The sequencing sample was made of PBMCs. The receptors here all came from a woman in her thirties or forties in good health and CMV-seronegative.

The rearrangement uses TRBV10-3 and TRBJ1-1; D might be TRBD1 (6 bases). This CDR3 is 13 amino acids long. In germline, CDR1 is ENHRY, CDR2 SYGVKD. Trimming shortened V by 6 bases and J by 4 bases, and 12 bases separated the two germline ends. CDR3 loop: CAISLDSATEAFF. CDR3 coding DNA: TGTGCCATCAGCCTGGACAGCGCCACTGAAGCTTTCTTT.

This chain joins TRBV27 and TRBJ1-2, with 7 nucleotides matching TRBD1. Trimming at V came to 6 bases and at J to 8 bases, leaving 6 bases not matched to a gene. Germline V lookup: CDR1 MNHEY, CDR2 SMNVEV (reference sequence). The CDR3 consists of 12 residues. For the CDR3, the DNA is TGTGCCAGCAGGGGACAGCAACAAGGCTACACCTTC. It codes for CASRGQQQGYTF.

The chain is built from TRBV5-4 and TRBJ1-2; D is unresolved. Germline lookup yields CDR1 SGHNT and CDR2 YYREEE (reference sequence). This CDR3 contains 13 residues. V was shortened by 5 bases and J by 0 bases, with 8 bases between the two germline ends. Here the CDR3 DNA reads TGTGCCAGCAGTACAGAAACTAACTATGGCTACACCTTC. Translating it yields CASSTETNYGYTF. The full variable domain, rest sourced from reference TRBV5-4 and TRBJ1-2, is ETGVTQSPTHLIKTRGQQVTLRCSSQSGHNTVSWYQQALGQGPQFIFQYYREEENGRGNFPPRFSGLQFPNYSSELNVNALELDDSALYLCASSTETNYGYTFGSGTRLTVV.